Only a few counts were recorded for the clone carrying this T cell receptor beta chain. This entry comes from a study of blood T cell repertoires in COVID-19. Study-level information: Samples of COVID-19 (acute and convalescent) were obtained from the United States, Italy and Spain. PBMCs, B-cell-depleted T cells, or T cells were the source of the cDNA or gDNA that made up the material.

V dropped 4 bases and J dropped 3; count of bases not matched to a gene: 11. Germline values: CDR1 SGHKS, CDR2 YYEKEE (reference sequence). This CDR3 has 16 amino acids. Repertoires were generated with immunoSEQ multiplex PCR, while TCRdb's copy carries only in-frame clones and drops some. Of tens of thousands of clones in the sample, 70% to 90% were seen once. The TCR sequence derives from a man in his 70s with acute or convalescent COVID-19. The sample taken for sequencing was peripheral blood. J is TRBJ1-1 and V is TRBV5-5; 8 bases are a match to TRBD1. CDR3 protein: CASSPGTGLEDTEAFF. Written as DNA, the CDR3 is TGTGCCAGCAGCCCCGGGACAGGACTTGAGGACACTGAAGCTTTCTTT.